The next 2 T cell receptor beta chains were all read from a single sample in a study of blood T cells in healthy people across ages. PCR was performed a second time for roughly 7 to 11 cycles using a sample-barcoded 5' primer and a J-beta primer mix. TCRdb ran MiXCR on the 5' RACE reads and lists one entry per CDR3 protein. The sample lists 1.6 million or so distinct CDR3 sequences, roughly 32% occurring once. Material: blood. Source of these receptors: a woman younger than 45 in good health.

CDR3 protein: CASTDRTSGEQYF. CDR3 nucleotide sequence: TGTGCCAGCACCGACCGGACTAGCGGGGAGCAGTACTTC. The chain joins TRBV6-2 or TRBV6-3 to TRBJ2-7; 11 bases line up with TRBD2. V trimming: 7 bases; J trimming: 7 bases; junction bases outside the gene matches: 6. The CDR3 is 13 residues long. The germline gives CDR1 MNHEY, CDR2 SVGEGT.

This clonotype was counted a few times. This chain connects TRBV7-2 to TRBJ2-5, with 10 bases fitting TRBD2. With 1 base clipped from V and 5 bases from J, the junction kept 13 bases outside the gene matches. This CDR3 is built from 18 residues. CDR1 is SGHTA, CDR2 FQGNSA, per germline. CDR3 loop: CASSLGLAGVLIWETQYF. CDR3 bases: TGTGCCAGCAGCTTAGGGCTAGCGGGGGTCTTAATCTGGGAGACCCAGTACTTC.